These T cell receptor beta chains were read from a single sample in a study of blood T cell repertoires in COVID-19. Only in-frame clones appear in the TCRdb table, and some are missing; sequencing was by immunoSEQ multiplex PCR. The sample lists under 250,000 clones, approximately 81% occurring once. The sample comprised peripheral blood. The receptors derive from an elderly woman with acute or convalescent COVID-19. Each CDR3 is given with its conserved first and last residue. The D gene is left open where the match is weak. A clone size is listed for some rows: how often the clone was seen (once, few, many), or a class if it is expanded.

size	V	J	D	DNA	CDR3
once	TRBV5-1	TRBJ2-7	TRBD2	TGCGCCAGCAGCTCCACTAGCGGGGGAACCTACGAGCAGTACTTC	CASSSTSGGTYEQYF
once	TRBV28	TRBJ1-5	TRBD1	TGTGCCAGCAGTTTATCGTACGGACAGGGCCGGGGCAAGCCCCAGCATTTT	CASSLSYGQGRGKPQHF
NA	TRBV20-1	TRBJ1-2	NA	TGCAGTGCTAGAGCAGGGGAAGGCTACACCTTC	CSARAGEGYTF
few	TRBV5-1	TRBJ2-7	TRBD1	TGCGCCAGCAGCTTAGCCGGGACAGCCTACGAGCAGTACTTC	CASSLAGTAYEQYF
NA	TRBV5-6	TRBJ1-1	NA	TGTGCCAGCAGCCCACCGACAGCGAACACTGAAGCTTTCTTT	CASSPPTANTEAFF
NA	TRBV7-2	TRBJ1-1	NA	TGTGCCAGCAGCCCTGACACAGGGTGGGACACTGAAGCTTTCTTT	CASSPDTGWDTEAFF
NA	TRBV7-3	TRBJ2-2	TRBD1	TGTGCCAGCAGCACTCAGGGGGCGAACACCGGGGAGCTGTTTTTT	CASSTQGANTGELFF
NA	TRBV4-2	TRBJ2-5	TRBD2	TGTGCCAGCAGCCAATTCCTAGCGGGGGGGGCTAATCAAGAGACCCAGTACTTC	CASSQFLAGGANQETQYF
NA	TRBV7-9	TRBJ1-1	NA	TGTGCCAGCAGCTCTGGTGGAGGAGCCAACACTGAAGCTTTCTTT	CASSSGGGANTEAFF
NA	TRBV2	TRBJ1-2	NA	TGTGCCAGCAGTGATATCGGGGTTATCTATGGCTACACCTTC	CASSDIGVIYGYTF
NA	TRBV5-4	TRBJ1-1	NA	TGTGCCAGCAGCTTGGACAGAAATGAAGCTTTCTTT	CASSLDRNEAFF
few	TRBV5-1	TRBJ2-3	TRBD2	TGCGCCAGCAGCTCTAGCGGGGATAGCACAGATACGCAGTATTTT	CASSSSGDSTDTQYF
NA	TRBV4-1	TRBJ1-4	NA	TGCGCCAGCAGCCAAACCCCGGGACACCAGGTCGGACTGTTTTTT	CASSQTPGHQVGLFF
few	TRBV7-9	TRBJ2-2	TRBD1	TGTGCCAGCAGTTTGGACAGGGTAGGCACCGGGGAGCTGTTTTTT	CASSLDRVGTGELFF
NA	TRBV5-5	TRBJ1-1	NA	TGTGCCAGCAGCCTAGACTTTCTCACTGAAGCTTTCTTT	CASSLDFLTEAFF
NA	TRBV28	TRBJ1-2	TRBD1	TGTGCCAGTGAAGGGACAGGGTCAGGTGGTGGCTACACCTTC	CASEGTGSGGGYTF
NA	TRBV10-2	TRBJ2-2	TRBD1	TGCGCCAGCAGTGAAGGGACAGGGTTCACCGGGGAGCTGTTTTTT	CASSEGTGFTGELFF
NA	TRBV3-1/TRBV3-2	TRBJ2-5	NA	TGTGCCAGCAGCCCACAAGGACCTAGGGGGGAGACCCAGTACTTC	CASSPQGPRGETQYF